This T cell receptor (beta chain) was observed in a study of CD8 T cells in ankylosing spondylitis. On this clonotype itself: As yet, its antigen is unknown.

Regarding the study as a whole: Reportedly, matched ankylosing spondylitis synovial fluid was significantly enriched for disease-linked clones. Blood from ankylosing spondylitis patients appeared to carry a characteristic roughly eight-variant TCR beta motif.

This CDR3 comprises 13 residues. V was clipped by 10 bases and J by 4 bases, with 15 bases between them. The V gene's germline CDR1 is SEHNR and CDR2 FQNEAQ (reference sequence). The authors made TCR beta libraries by quantitative 5'-RACE with molecular barcodes. TCRdb fed the 5' RACE reads into MiXCR, producing one record per CDR3 protein. The sample carries about 90,000 distinct CDR3 sequences, 25% to 35% recorded once. The gene calls are TRBV7-9 and TRBJ2-3, with a weak D call TRBD1 (6 bases). The material sequenced was blood, either unsorted or a sorted T cell fraction (not recorded which). The TCR comes from a male donor with ankylosing spondylitis or in good health (not recorded which). CDR3 loop: CATSPTGSDTQYF. DNA of the CDR3: TGTGCCACCAGTCCCACAGGGTCAGATACGCAGTATTTT.